These T cell receptor beta chains were read from a single sample in a study of patients and donors after allogeneic stem cell transplantation. TCRdb reprocessed the RT-PCR reads via MiXCR and lists one record per CDR3 protein. The table shows about 960,000 distinct CDR3 sequences, with more than 15% occurring only once. The material sequenced was blood, either unsorted or a sorted T cell fraction (not recorded which). The receptors come from a human donor who was either an allogeneic HSCT recipient or a stem cell or donor lymphocyte infusion donor (not recorded which). It is not recorded whose cells these are; they may come from a transplant donor. Each CDR3 is given with its conserved first and last residue. A D gene is named only where the DNA matches it firmly. Only some rows state a clone size, as once, few, many or a class for expanded clones.

>TRBJ2-7|TRBD1|few|TRBV20-1
TGCAGTGCTAGGCCGGGACAGGTCCCTCAGGGTGAGCAGTACTTC
CSARPGQVPQGEQYF
>TRBJ1-5|TRBD1|few|TRBV5-1
TGCGCCAGCAGCTTGGACGGCAGGGGGTCTGAGCCCCAGCATTTT
CASSLDGRGSEPQHF
>TRBJ2-7|TRBD2|-|TRBV5-1
TGCGCCAGCAGCTTCTCTAGCGGGGTCGCCTACGAGCAGTACTTC
CASSFSSGVAYEQYF
>TRBJ1-2|-|-|TRBV18
TGTGCCAGCTCACCTTCCCGGGGGAACTATGGCTACACCTTC
CASSPSRGNYGYTF
>TRBJ2-3|-|-|TRBV29-1
TGCAGCTTCCGTGGGCCCGAAGGAAGCGGTACGCAGTATTTT
CSFRGPEGSGTQYF
>TRBJ1-3|-|-|TRBV4-1
TGCGCCAGCAGCCAAGGCGTGGGGGGCACCATATATTTT
CASSQGVGGTIYF
>TRBJ2-3|-|-|TRBV7-3
TGTGCCAGCAGCTTAGCAGGGAAGGGGGGACATGATACGCAGTATTTT
CASSLAGKGGHDTQYF
>TRBJ2-3|-|-|TRBV2
TGTGCCAGCAGTGAAAGGGACAACACAGATACGCAGTATTTT
CASSERDNTDTQYF
>TRBJ1-1|TRBD1|few|TRBV5-1
TGCGCCAGCAGCATGGGGACAGGGGGCCTGGAAGCTTTCTTT
CASSMGTGGLEAFF
>TRBJ2-1|TRBD2|many|TRBV5-1
TGCGCCAGCCGATGGGAGGGAAGCAGAAACAATGAGCAGTTCTTC
CASRWEGSRNNEQFF
>TRBJ2-1|-|-|TRBV30
TGTGCCTGGAGAACGGACGTCTACAATGAGCAGTTCTTC
CAWRTDVYNEQFF
>TRBJ1-1|-|-|TRBV5-1
TGCGCCAGCAGTCGGGTTGGGGTCAACACTGAAGCTTTCTTT
CASSRVGVNTEAFF
>TRBJ2-7|-|many|TRBV12-3/TRBV12-4
TGTGCCAGCAATTCCCCACAGGGCTACGAGCAGTACTTC
CASNSPQGYEQYF
>TRBJ2-1|TRBD2|few|TRBV12-3/TRBV12-4
TGTGCCAGCAGCCGAAGGGGTAGCGGGGGGGCCAGGGAGCAGTTCTTC
CASSRRGSGGAREQFF
>TRBJ1-3|-|-|TRBV2
TGTGCCAGCGCACGGGATGGAAACACCATATATTTT
CASARDGNTIYF
>TRBJ1-2|-|many|TRBV29-1
TGCAGCGTTGAAGAGGAAGAAACAGAGAGCTATGGCTACACCTTC
CSVEEEETESYGYTF
>TRBJ1-5|-|-|TRBV4-1
TGCGCCAGCAGCCAAGCGGGTGTAGGGAGGACGAACAATCAGCCCCAGCATTTT
CASSQAGVGRTNNQPQHF
>TRBJ1-2|TRBD1|many|TRBV6-5
TGTGCCAGCAGTTACCTGGACAGGGGGGATGGCTACACCTTC
CASSYLDRGDGYTF
>TRBJ1-1|-|-|TRBV18
TGTGCCAGCTCACCACCGGGATCCTACGCGGGGAACACTGAAGCTTTCTTT
CASSPPGSYAGNTEAFF
>TRBJ2-6|-|-|TRBV5-1
TGCGCCAGCAGCTTGAAAATGGCAGATAGCTCTGGGGCCAACGTCCTGACTTTC
CASSLKMADSSGANVLTF
>TRBJ2-2|-|-|TRBV19
TGTGCCAGTAGTATTCCCGAGAGGGCCGGGGAGCTGTTTTTT
CASSIPERAGELFF
>TRBJ2-7|TRBD2|few|TRBV20-1
TGCAGTGCTAGAGCCTCGGGGCAGCGGGGAAATGAATACGAGCAGTACTTC
CSARASGQRGNEYEQYF
>TRBJ2-3|TRBD1|-|TRBV20-1
TGCAGTGCTAGCTGCCCTCCCGGGACAGAAAACCCAGATACGCAGTATTTT
CSASCPPGTENPDTQYF
>TRBJ2-1|-|few|TRBV5-1
TGCGCCAGCAGCTTTGGGGCTGGAGTGGAGGGAAATGAGCAGTTCTTC
CASSFGAGVEGNEQFF
>TRBJ1-5|-|-|TRBV6-5
TGTGCCAGCAGTTACAGTGCAGGGGGCAATCAGCCCCAGCATTTT
CASSYSAGGNQPQHF
>TRBJ2-1|TRBD2|-|TRBV4-1
TGCGCCAGCAGCCAAGATGGCCAGCGGGGATTCTACAATGAGCAGTTCTTC
CASSQDGQRGFYNEQFF
>TRBJ2-5|TRBD1|few|TRBV4-1
TGCGCCAGCAGCCAAGATCGGCCAGGGGGCCTCCAAGAGACCCAGTACTTC
CASSQDRPGGLQETQYF
>TRBJ2-7|-|-|TRBV2
TGTGCCAGCAGTGATTTTGGCAGTTACTACGAGCAGTACTTC
CASSDFGSYYEQYF
>TRBJ1-2|-|-|TRBV7-9
TGTGCCAGCAGCTCCATGGCAGCGCTTAACTATGGCTACACCTTC
CASSSMAALNYGYTF
>TRBJ2-1|TRBD2|-|TRBV7-2
TGTGCCAGCAGCTTGAATGGCGGGGGGAACTCCTACAATGAGCAGTTCTTC
CASSLNGGGNSYNEQFF
>TRBJ1-5|-|few|TRBV20-1
TGCAGTGCTAATGGGCCAGGGAAGATTGAGCCCCAGCATTTT
CSANGPGKIEPQHF
>TRBJ1-1|TRBD1|many|TRBV7-9
TGTGCCAGCAGCTTTTCCGGGACAGTCAACACTGAAGCTTTCTTT
CASSFSGTVNTEAFF
>TRBJ2-1|-|many|TRBV6-1
TGTGCCAGCAGCCCGAGGACTCACAATGAGCAGTTCTTC
CASSPRTHNEQFF
>TRBJ1-1|-|-|TRBV5-1
TGCGCCACCACCCCCGTCGGGGGTCCGAACACTGAAGCTTTCTTT
CATTPVGGPNTEAFF
>TRBJ2-5|-|few|TRBV4-3
TGCGCCAGCAGCCAAGAGGGCGGGGACCAAGAGACCCAGTACTTC
CASSQEGGDQETQYF
>TRBJ1-2|TRBD1|many|TRBV12-3/TRBV12-4
TGTGCCAGCAGTTTAGGAACACAGGGGAATGGCTACACCTTC
CASSLGTQGNGYTF
>TRBJ2-4|TRBD1|-|TRBV5-1
TGCGCCAGCAGCTTCACCGGGACAGGGGATCCCAAAAACATTCAGTACTTC
CASSFTGTGDPKNIQYF
>TRBJ2-2|-|few|TRBV12-3/TRBV12-4
TGTGCCAGCAGTTACAGGGCCACCGGGGAGCTGTTTTTT
CASSYRATGELFF
>TRBJ2-5|-|few|TRBV4-3
TGCGCCAGCAGCCAAGAGACCGCGTACCAAGAGACCCAGTACTTC
CASSQETAYQETQYF
>TRBJ1-6|-|many|TRBV12-3/TRBV12-4
TGTGCCAGCAGTTTTACGACGGCTTATAATTCACCCCTCCACTTT
CASSFTTAYNSPLHF
>TRBJ2-3|TRBD2|few|TRBV7-6
TGTGCCAGCAGCTTTACTAGCGGGAGAGCAGATACGCAGTATTTT
CASSFTSGRADTQYF
>TRBJ2-3|TRBD2|few|TRBV15
TGTGCCACCAGCAGTTGGAGAGCGGGAGGATTGTTTATGGGCACAGATACGCAGTATTTT
CATSSWRAGGLFMGTDTQYF
>TRBJ2-7|TRBD2|-|TRBV7-8
TGTGCCAGCAGCTTAAGGACTAGCGGGCCGTTCTACGAGCAGTACTTC
CASSLRTSGPFYEQYF